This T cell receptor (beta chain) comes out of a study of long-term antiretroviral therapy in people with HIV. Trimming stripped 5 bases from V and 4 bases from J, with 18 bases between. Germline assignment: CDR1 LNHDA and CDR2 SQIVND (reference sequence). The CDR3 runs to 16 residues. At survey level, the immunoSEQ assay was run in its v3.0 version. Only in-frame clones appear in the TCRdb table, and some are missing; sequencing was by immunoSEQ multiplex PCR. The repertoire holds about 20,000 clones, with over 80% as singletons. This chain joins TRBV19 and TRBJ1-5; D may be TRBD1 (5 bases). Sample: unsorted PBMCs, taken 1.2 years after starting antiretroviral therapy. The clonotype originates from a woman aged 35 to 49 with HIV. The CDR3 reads CASSGGPPGGNQPQHF. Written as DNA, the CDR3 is TGTGCCAGTAGTGGTGGACCTCCGGGGGGAAATCAGCCCCAGCATTTT.